This is a list of T cell receptor beta chains from one sample in a study of PD-L1 blockade in urothelial cancer. The data were produced by immunoSEQ multiplex PCR, yet TCRdb's version contains in-frame clones alone and is incomplete. This repertoire shows 90,000 to 120,000 clones, over 75% found once; its top ten account for more than 2%. Sample: PBMCs, taken around atezolizumab (anti-PD-L1) treatment. The receptor set was obtained from a man aged 50-60 years with urothelial cancer. Each CDR3 is given with its conserved first and last residue. The D gene is left open where the match is weak. Some rows have no size entry. The others give once, few or many, or a class for an expanded clone.

clone_size	j_call	d_call	v_call	cdr3_aa	cdr3_nt
few	TRBJ1-6	.	TRBV28	CASSFPSGNNSPLHF	TGTGCCAGCAGTTTTCCTTCCGGGAACAATTCACCCCTCCACTTT
.	TRBJ2-3	TRBD2	TRBV27	CASGRLAGLDSNTQYF	TGTGCCAGCGGTAGACTAGCGGGACTGGATTCGAATACGCAGTATTTT
few	TRBJ1-2	.	TRBV20-1	CSASVYGYTF	TGCAGTGCTAGCGTCTATGGCTACACCTTC
.	TRBJ2-2	.	TRBV7-3	CASGGMAGRTGELFF	TGTGCCAGTGGGGGGATGGCGGGTCGAACCGGGGAGCTGTTTTTT
.	TRBJ1-1	TRBD1	TRBV6-5	CASSYSTGRGRVAFF	TGTGCCAGCAGTTACTCGACTGGCAGGGGGCGCGTAGCTTTCTTT
.	TRBJ2-2	TRBD2	TRBV5-1	CASSFGLAGVGTGELFF	TGCGCCAGCAGCTTCGGACTAGCGGGAGTGGGCACCGGGGAGCTGTTTTTT
.	TRBJ2-5	.	TRBV18	CASSQTGSEETQYF	TGTGCCAGCTCGCAGACGGGGTCCGAAGAGACCCAGTACTTC
.	TRBJ2-3	TRBD2	TRBV25-1	CASSENRLAGGRPDTQYF	TGTGCCAGCAGTGAAAATAGACTAGCGGGAGGTCGCCCAGATACGCAGTATTTT
.	TRBJ1-1	.	TRBV7-9	CASSSGKEVTEAFF	TGTGCCAGCAGCTCCGGAAAAGAGGTCACTGAAGCTTTCTTT
many	TRBJ2-3	.	TRBV5-6	CASSMDTSTDTQYF	TGTGCCAGCAGCATGGACACCTCCACAGATACGCAGTATTTT
.	TRBJ1-6	.	TRBV7-9	CASRAGGKNSPLHF	TGTGCCAGCAGGGCGGGCGGAAAAAATTCACCCCTCCACTTT
.	TRBJ2-7	.	TRBV30	CAWSAPGVEQYF	TGTGCCTGGAGCGCCCCGGGGGTCGAGCAGTACTTC
.	TRBJ1-6	.	TRBV18	CASSPRGNSYNSPLHF	TGTGCCAGCTCACCACGGGGCAATTCCTATAATTCACCCCTCCACTTT
.	TRBJ2-7	TRBD1	TRBV15	CATSARRQGSEQYF	TGTGCCACCAGCGCTCGGAGACAGGGTTCCGAGCAGTACTTC
.	TRBJ1-1	.	TRBV29-1	CSGGRGTNTEAFF	TGCAGCGGCGGCAGGGGCACGAACACTGAAGCTTTCTTT
.	TRBJ1-1	.	TRBV10-3	CAIRWEALGNTEAFF	TGTGCCATCAGATGGGAGGCCCTCGGGAACACTGAAGCTTTCTTT
.	TRBJ2-3	.	TRBV28	CATGEGTDTQYF	TGTGCCACGGGGGAGGGCACAGATACGCAGTATTTT
.	TRBJ2-2	TRBD2	TRBV28	CASSSIQLAGGYTGELFF	TGTGCCAGCAGTTCCATTCAACTAGCGGGAGGTTACACCGGGGAGCTGTTTTTT
.	TRBJ1-1	.	TRBV6-6	CASRGYEAFF	TGTGCCAGCCGAGGCTATGAAGCTTTCTTT
.	TRBJ1-1	.	TRBV4-1	CASSQDKNGGSKAFF	TGCGCCAGCAGCCAAGATAAAAATGGGGGGTCGAAAGCTTTCTTT
.	TRBJ1-4	.	TRBV7-9	CASSLAEVVREKLFF	TGTGCCAGCAGCTTAGCGGAGGTCGTTCGGGAAAAACTGTTTTTT
.	TRBJ2-7	TRBD1	TRBV4-1	CASSPLGRGREQYF	TGCGCCAGCAGCCCACTGGGCAGGGGGCGGGAGCAGTACTTC
.	TRBJ2-3	TRBD2	TRBV5-4	CASSASAGGPGDTQYF	TGTGCCAGCAGCGCCTCAGCGGGAGGGCCTGGAGATACGCAGTATTTT
few	TRBJ1-5	.	TRBV4-1	CASSPEPSQPQHF	TGCGCCAGCAGCCCGGAGCCTTCTCAGCCCCAGCATTTT
.	TRBJ2-7	.	TRBV30	CAWGGWDRSYEQYF	TGTGCCTGGGGGGGCTGGGACCGCTCCTACGAGCAGTACTTC
.	TRBJ1-5	.	TRBV4-1	CASSQDEGNQPQHF	TGCGCCAGCAGCCAAGATGAGGGCAATCAGCCCCAGCATTTT
few	TRBJ2-7	TRBD2	TRBV10-1	CASTTEPGGGTVSSF	TGCGCCAGCACCACTGAGCCGGGGGGGGGAACAGTCTCTAGCTTC
.	TRBJ1-1	.	TRBV7-8	CASSQTGNTEAFF	TGTGCCAGCAGCCAGACGGGGAACACTGAAGCTTTCTTT
few	TRBJ1-2	.	TRBV30	CAWSVRSPAAGYTF	TGTGCCTGGAGTGTACGCAGCCCGGCGGCCGGCTACACCTTC
.	TRBJ1-6	.	TRBV28	CASTSAGQLYNSPLHF	TGTGCCAGCACCAGCGCAGGACAGCTCTATAATTCACCCCTCCACTTT
.	TRBJ2-7	.	TRBV27	CASGQRVGEQYF	TGTGCCAGCGGCCAGAGGGTTGGCGAGCAGTACTTC
.	TRBJ1-2	TRBD1	TRBV5-1	CASSSPGQGHYGYTF	TGCGCCAGCAGCTCCCCGGGACAGGGTCACTATGGCTACACCTTC
.	TRBJ2-1	TRBD1	TRBV10-3	CAISESGTGNNEQFF	TGTGCCATCAGTGAGTCAGGGACAGGGAACAATGAGCAGTTCTTC
.	TRBJ1-3	.	TRBV19	CASSLQQGHGNTIYF	TGTGCCAGTAGTCTTCAGCAGGGACACGGAAACACCATATATTTT
.	TRBJ1-5	.	TRBV19	CASSTAGSMSQPQHF	TGTGCCAGTAGTACCGCGGGGAGCATGAGCCAGCCCCAGCATTTT
few	TRBJ2-1	TRBD2	TRBV2	CASRPGLAGGNEQFF	TGTGCCAGCAGGCCGGGACTAGCGGGAGGGAATGAGCAGTTCTTC
few	TRBJ2-5	.	TRBV11-2	CASSLALGGLETQYF	TGTGCCAGCAGCTTAGCCCTTGGGGGGTTGGAGACCCAGTACTTC
.	TRBJ1-5	.	TRBV30	CAWGMASNQPQHF	TGTGCCTGGGGTATGGCTAGCAATCAGCCCCAGCATTTT
.	TRBJ1-4	TRBD1	TRBV29-1	CSVESGQGGATNEKLFF	TGCAGCGTTGAATCGGGACAGGGAGGGGCCACTAATGAAAAACTGTTTTTT
.	TRBJ2-7	.	TRBV29-1	CSVGDTDGEQYF	TGCAGCGTAGGGGACACTGATGGAGAGCAGTACTTC
once	TRBJ2-2	TRBD2	TRBV7-2	CASSRGSLNTGELFF	TGTGCCAGCAGCCGCGGGAGTCTGAACACCGGGGAGCTGTTTTTT
.	TRBJ2-1	TRBD2	TRBV4-1	CASSHGTSGRWEQFF	TGCGCCAGCAGCCATGGGACTAGCGGGAGGTGGGAGCAGTTCTTC
once	TRBJ1-4	.	TRBV6-1	CASSEASPGAGKKEKLFF	TGTGCCAGCAGTGAAGCGTCCCCGGGAGCCGGGAAGAAAGAAAAACTGTTTTTT
.	TRBJ1-4	.	TRBV7-9	CASSFAGIRTNEKLFF	TGTGCCAGCAGCTTTGCGGGGATCAGAACTAATGAAAAACTGTTTTTT
.	TRBJ1-2	.	TRBV6-5	CASSKQGLDGYTF	TGTGCCAGCAGTAAGCAGGGGTTGGATGGCTACACCTTC
.	TRBJ1-2	TRBD1	TRBV28	CASSRSNRGIHYGYTF	TGTGCCAGCAGCCGGAGTAACAGGGGGATCCACTATGGCTACACCTTC
once	TRBJ1-1	.	TRBV30	CAWSVLRGNTEAFF	TGTGCCTGGAGTGTACTTCGGGGAAACACTGAAGCTTTCTTT
.	TRBJ2-4	TRBD1	TRBV6-5	CASRSTGGTQNIQYF	TGTGCCAGCAGATCGACAGGGGGAACGCAAAACATTCAGTACTTC
.	TRBJ2-3	TRBD2	TRBV2	CASRRTSGSTDTQYF	TGTGCCAGCAGGAGGACTAGCGGGAGTACAGATACGCAGTATTTT
.	TRBJ1-1	TRBD1	TRBV25-1	CASSGYRGDTEAFF	TGTGCCAGCAGTGGGTACAGGGGAGACACTGAAGCTTTCTTT
.	TRBJ1-1	TRBD1	TRBV9	CASSVGQGLEAFF	TGTGCCAGCAGCGTAGGACAGGGGCTTGAAGCTTTCTTT
.	TRBJ2-7	TRBD1	TRBV6-1	CASSGGTGSYEQYF	TGTGCCAGCAGTGGGGGGACAGGGAGCTACGAGCAGTACTTC
.	TRBJ1-1	.	TRBV15	CATSRRRGTRGNTEAFF	TGTGCCACCAGCAGAAGGAGGGGCACCCGGGGAAACACTGAAGCTTTCTTT
once	TRBJ2-7	TRBD1	TRBV18	CASSQGQGYEQYF	TGTGCCAGCTCACAGGGACAGGGTTACGAGCAGTACTTC
.	TRBJ2-7	.	TRBV5-1	CASSLSSGPYEQYF	TGCGCCAGCAGCTTGTCCAGCGGACCCTACGAGCAGTACTTC
.	TRBJ1-2	.	TRBV2	CASSDRAPINYGYTF	TGTGCCAGCAGTGACAGGGCTCCGATTAACTATGGCTACACCTTC
.	TRBJ1-1	.	TRBV30	CAWSRTLNTEAFF	TGTGCCTGGAGCCGGACATTGAACACTGAAGCTTTCTTT
few	TRBJ1-1	TRBD1	TRBV27	CATRDSHTEAFF	TGTGCCACCCGGGACAGCCACACTGAAGCTTTCTTT
.	TRBJ2-7	TRBD2	TRBV30	CAWSTGTSGLYEQYF	TGTGCCTGGAGTACCGGGACTAGCGGACTCTACGAGCAGTACTTC
few	TRBJ1-5	.	TRBV7-9	CASSLGTGPRDQPQHF	TGTGCCAGCAGCTTGGGTACAGGCCCTCGCGATCAGCCCCAGCATTTT